Shown below are 22 T cell receptor beta chains from a single sample sequenced in a study of T cell repertoires in ileal Crohn's disease. TCRdb's copy holds only in-frame clones and misses some; the assay was immunoSEQ multiplex PCR. The repertoire holds some 3,000 clones, 75% to 90% seen once, with 5% to 6.5% in the top ten. Time point: neoterminal ileum biopsy at postoperative endoscopy, about 6 months after surgery. The source material was ileal tissue. The receptor source for this set is an adult with Crohn's disease.

This clone was seen a single time. The CDR3 protein is CASSDGAKPGAFF. CDR3 in DNA: TGCGCCAGCAGTGATGGAGCCAAACCAGGAGCTTTCTTT. The genes are TRBV10-1 and TRBJ1-1; D gene unclear. V lost 3 bases and J 10 bases, leaving 15 bases between the germline ends. Germline V gives CDR1 WNHNN, CDR2 SYGVQD (reference sequence). The CDR3 is made up of 13 amino acids.

The chain combines TRBV27 with TRBJ2-3, with 8 positions matching TRBD2. J gave up 4 bases and V 8 bases, and 11 bases lay outside the gene matches. This CDR3 is built from 15 residues. The germline V gene has CDR1 MNHEY and CDR2 SMNVEV (reference sequence). CDR3 sequence: CASSPGGAGPDTQYF. As DNA, the CDR3 is TGTGCCAGCTCCCCCGGGGGGGCGGGCCCAGATACGCAGTATTTT.

The chain carries TRBV11-2 and TRBJ2-5; D may match TRBD1 or TRBD2 (6 bases each). There are 15 residues in the CDR3. The V and J ends lost 0 bases and 3 bases respectively, with 11 bases between them. Germline V lookup: CDR1 SGHAT, CDR2 FQNNGV. For the CDR3, the DNA is TGTGCCAGCAGCTTAGAAGGGGGGCGAAAAGAGACCCAGTACTTC. Protein: CASSLEGGRKETQYF.

The J gene is TRBJ1-2, the V gene TRBV5-5; the D is unclear. The CDR3 has 15 amino acids. Germline V gene sequence: CDR1 SGHKS, CDR2 YYEKEE (reference sequence). V was pared by 0 bases and J by 5 bases, with 14 bases between. The CDR3 bases are TGTGCCAGCAGCTTGGTAGTGGACTGGGGATATGGCTACACCTTC. This encodes CASSLVVDWGYGYTF.

The V and J genes are TRBV4-1 and TRBJ1-1, with D possibly TRBD1 on 5 matching bases. The CDR3 sequence is 14 residues long. Germline V CDR1 and CDR2: MGHRA, YSYEKL. V dropped 1 base and J dropped 0 bases, with 6 bases sitting between them. The CDR3 DNA reads TGCGCCAGCAGCCAAGGGGGGGTGAACACTGAAGCTTTCTTT. It translates to CASSQGGVNTEAFF.

The CDR3 sequence: CASSPGASGEQETQYF. The DNA for the CDR3 is TGCGCCAGCAGCCCCGGCGCTAGCGGGGAACAAGAGACCCAGTACTTC. The chain employs TRBV5-1 and TRBJ2-5; TRBD2 agrees at 9 bases. The CDR3 is 16 residues long. Germline V gene sequence: CDR1 SGHRS, CDR2 YFSETQ. V dropped 4 bases and J dropped 2; count of bases not matched to a gene: 9.

The chain joins TRBV30 to TRBJ1-2; no definite D call. The CDR3 has 14 residues. The V and J ends lost 0 bases and 1 base respectively, with 9 bases between them. Germline V CDR1 and CDR2: GTSNPN, SVGIG (reference sequence). The DNA for the CDR3 is TGTGCCTGGAGTGTACTAGGAATTAACTATGGCTACACCTTC. Encoded protein: CAWSVLGINYGYTF.

This chain connects TRBV7-8 to TRBJ2-7; 7 positions agree with TRBD1. The CDR3 totals 13 residues. With 8 bases clipped from V and 0 bases from J, the junction kept 4 bases outside the gene matches. Germline lookup yields CDR1 SGHVS and CDR2 FQNEAQ. CDR3 nucleotide sequence: TGTGCCAGCGTAAGGGACAGCTCCTACGAGCAGTACTTC. It codes for CASVRDSSYEQYF.

The chain links TRBV10-2 to TRBJ2-7; D is tentatively TRBD1 or TRBD2 (5 bases each). The germline V gene has CDR1 WSHSY and CDR2 SAAADI. The CDR3 length is 11 residues. V lost 6 bases and J 6 bases, leaving 9 bases between the germline ends. CDR3 amino acids: CASSEGLEQYF. Here the CDR3 DNA reads TGCGCCAGCAGCGAGGGGCTCGAGCAGTACTTC.

The chain employs TRBV30 and TRBJ2-4; no clear D gene. The CDR3 is 14 amino acids. V was clipped by 1 base and J by 0 bases, with 7 bases between them. Germline CDR1 reads GTSNPN; CDR2 reads SVGIG (reference sequence). CDR3 sequence reads: CAWSGVIAKNIQYF. The CDR3, as DNA: TGTGCCTGGAGTGGGGTTATAGCCAAAAACATTCAGTACTTC.

This clone was seen only once. The gene calls are TRBV7-2 and TRBJ1-2; 9 nucleotides match TRBD1. From germline, CDR1 is SGHTA and CDR2 FQGNSA. The CDR3 has 16 amino acids. The junction had 12 bases not matched to a gene; V was cut back by 5 bases and J by 5 bases. In nucleotides, the CDR3 is TGTGCCAGCAGCCCCACCGGGACAGGGACTTTATATGGCTACACCTTC. Its protein product is CASSPTGTGTLYGYTF. The whole variable domain, filled in from reference TRBV7-2 and TRBJ1-2, reads GAGVSQSPSNKVTEKGKDVELRCDPISGHTALYWYRQSLGQGLEFLIYFQGNSAPDKSGLPSDRFSAERTGGSVSTLTIQRTQQEDSAVYLCASSPTGTGTLYGYTFGSGTRLTVV.

The chain links TRBV30 to TRBJ1-2, with no clear D. In germline, CDR1 is GTSNPN, CDR2 SVGIG (reference sequence). The V gene lost 0 bases and the J gene lost 6 bases, with 17 bases spanning the gap. This CDR3 is built from 15 residues. The CDR3 protein is CAWSVSSSGFDGYTF. The CDR3 DNA reads as TGTGCCTGGAGTGTATCGAGTTCGGGGTTTGATGGCTACACCTTC.

The chain is built from TRBV5-1 and TRBJ1-2; 8 nucleotides line up with TRBD1. The CDR3 has 14 residues. Germline assignment: CDR1 SGHRS and CDR2 YFSETQ. J gave up 7 bases and V 0 bases, and 5 bases lay outside the gene matches. The CDR3, as DNA: TGCGCCAGCAGCTTGGAATACAGGGGGGCTGGCTACACCTTC. Amino acids: CASSLEYRGAGYTF.

CDR3 sequence reads: CASSLDRDLGYEQYF. CDR3 sequence (DNA): TGTGCCAGCAGTTTGGACAGGGACCTGGGCTACGAGCAGTACTTC. V gene TRBV27 combines with J gene TRBJ2-7; 8 bases line up with TRBD1. Per the germline V gene, CDR1 is MNHEY and CDR2 is SMNVEV (reference sequence). The V gene end was trimmed by 3 bases and the J gene end by 3 bases; junction bases not matched to a gene: 7. The CDR3 is 15 amino acids.

This chain joins TRBV6-8 and TRBJ1-6; D is possibly TRBD1 (5 bases). Germline values: CDR1 MNHGY, CDR2 SAAAGT. V shed 0 bases and J shed 15 bases, with 18 bases lying between them. The CDR3 extends over 15 amino acids. CDR3 sequence (DNA): TGTGCCAGCAGTTACTCTGCGGGGGGTTTATATTTCCTCCACTTT. Translating it yields CASSYSAGGLYFLHF.

The rearrangement uses TRBV30 and TRBJ1-4; 9 bases are shared with TRBD1. The junction had 13 bases not matched to a gene; V was cut back by 5 bases and J by 0 bases. There are 18 residues in the CDR3. Germline values: CDR1 GTSNPN, CDR2 SVGIG (reference sequence). The CDR3 is CAWSQGQGFLATNEKLFF. The CDR3 DNA reads TGTGCCTGGTCCCAGGGACAGGGCTTCCTTGCAACTAATGAAAAACTGTTTTTT.

The chain couples TRBV5-1 to TRBJ2-5; 9 bases match TRBD2. Germline-derived CDR1 and CDR2 are SGHRS and YFSETQ. This CDR3 has 16 residues. Trimming removed 4 bases from V and 0 bases from J; junction bases left unmatched: 7. This chain's CDR3 is CASSLRLAGYQETQYF. CDR3 nucleotides: TGCGCCAGCAGCCTGCGGCTAGCGGGGTACCAAGAGACCCAGTACTTC.

V gene TRBV30 combines with J gene TRBJ1-5; D is uncertain. Germline V lookup: CDR1 GTSNPN, CDR2 SVGIG (reference sequence). Trimming removed 4 bases at V and 7 bases at J, with 14 bases between. The CDR3 runs 13 residues. The CDR3 sequence: CAWKGRKDQPQHF. CDR3 DNA: TGTGCCTGGAAAGGGAGGAAAGACCAGCCCCAGCATTTT.

The rearrangement joins TRBV20-1 to TRBJ2-7; no definite D call. Trimming cost V 4 bases and J 6 bases, with 10 bases left between them. CDR3 length equals 11 residues. Looked up from germline, CDR1 is DFQATT and CDR2 is SNEGSKA (reference sequence). CDR3 sequence: CSATQVSEQYF. The CDR3 DNA is TGCAGTGCTACCCAAGTGTCCGAGCAGTACTTC.

This chain links TRBV6-5 with TRBJ1-5; TRBD1 agrees at 7 bases. This CDR3 has 13 amino acids. After removal of 6 bases from V and 5 bases from J, the junction contained 4 bases not matched to a gene. Germline V gives CDR1 MNHEY, CDR2 SVGAGI. CDR3: CASSMGTDQPQHF. DNA for the CDR3: TGTGCCAGCAGCATGGGGACAGATCAGCCCCAGCATTTT.

J is TRBJ1-6 and V is TRBV2, with D uncertain. Trimming cost V 5 bases and J 10 bases, with 15 bases left between them. The germline CDR1 and CDR2 sequences are SNHLY and FYNNEI. The CDR3 has 14 amino acids. CDR3 region: CASSPTWDGSPLHF. The CDR3 nucleotides read TGTGCCAGCAGTCCTACATGGGATGGGTCACCCCTCCACTTT. Based on the CDR3 plus reference TRBV2 and TRBJ1-6, the full variable domain is EPEVTQTPSHQVTQMGQEVILRCVPISNHLYFYWYRQILGQKVEFLVSFYNNEISEKSEIFDDQFSVERPDGSNFTLKIRSTKLEDSAMYFCASSPTWDGSPLHFGNGTRLTVT.

The gene calls are TRBV5-1 and TRBJ1-2; possibly TRBD1 for D (5 bases). Trimming took off 3 bases at V and 8 bases at J, with 20 bases between the two ends. Germline values: CDR1 SGHRS, CDR2 YFSETQ. The length of the CDR3 is 15 residues. DNA of the CDR3: TGCGCCAGCAGCTGGATGGGGACTCCTGAAGGCGGCTACACCTTC. Amino acids: CASSWMGTPEGGYTF. Drawing the rest from reference TRBV5-1 and TRBJ1-2, the complete variable domain is KAGVTQTPRYLIKTRGQQVTLSCSPISGHRSVSWYQQTPGQGLQFLFEYFSETQRNKGNFPGRFSGRQFSNSRSEMNVSTLELGDSALYLCASSWMGTPEGGYTFGSGTRLTVV.